This T cell receptor beta chain was recorded in a study of T cells expressing NK-cell markers. Study at large: Seven donors tested HCMV-seropositive and one tested seronegative among the eight sequenced.

Germline CDR1 is KGHDR and CDR2 is SFDVKD. This CDR3 is built from 20 residues. Note on this clonotype: What it binds is unknown.

TCR beta cDNA was made by 5'RACE template switching with UMIs. TCRdb reanalyzed the 5' RACE reads, giving one entry per CDR3 protein sequence and no DNA. This table lists 500,000 or so distinct CDR3 sequences. Points from the study as a whole: There were a handful of donors in whom these clonotypes also led the CD3+CD56-NKG2C+ fraction.

This TCR derives from a man aged 18 to 30 in good health. Specimen: blood T cells: a sorted CD56 or NKG2C T cell subset, CD4+ or CD8+ T cells, or bulk PBMC T cells (not recorded which). The chain employs TRBV24-1 and TRBJ2-6; TCRdb lists TRBD1, though no DNA is available to test this call. CDR3 loop: CATSDPLGDRDSSGANVLTF.